This T cell receptor beta chain is drawn from a study of cytotoxic CD8 clonotypes in ibrutinib-treated CLL (dated by TCRdb to the early 2020s). With respect to the entire study: The cohort included around 16 treatment-naive and ten to eleven relapsed/refractory patients; about 18 were IGHV unmutated. Patients were still on ibrutinib when every remission and progressive disease sample was collected. Samples at response were collected after a median of 12 months of treatment, with a range of roughly 6 to 40 months. Of the 85 to 95 participants in the trial, about two dozen had longitudinal samples available. Cryopreserved peripheral blood mononuclear cells were obtained before treatment, at response, and at either sustained remission or disease progression. On average, each sample yielded about 250,000 productive templates and tens of thousands of productive rearrangements. Responses were partial in 24 patients and complete in 2; after median about 5.5 years follow-up, about 14 stayed in remission and about 12 progressed.

What the time point label conveys for this sample: approximately 25 months on ibrutinib. Roughly 2 micrograms of genomic DNA were extracted from cryopreserved PBMCs for TCR beta library preparation. High-throughput TCR beta sequencing was performed on longitudinal blood samples from CLL patients receiving ibrutinib monotherapy. The patients took part in an open-label, single-center phase 2 trial of ibrutinib monotherapy. This clone appeared a single time. What antigen it recognizes has not been identified. One base away there is no much larger clone; base qualities are not given. Each clonotype received, on average, about 9.7x coverage in deep resolution sequencing performed on a MiSeq, where the target depth lay between 1 in 1 million and 1 in 200,000 T cells. The immunoSEQ hsTCRB Kit was used to generate the TCR beta libraries. In the source study's methods: ImmunoSEQ Data Assistant and ImmunoSEQ Analyzer were used for data analysis, and V, D and J genes were assigned according to IMGT definitions. Clonality, which ranges from 0 to 1, was calculated as one minus the normalized Shannon entropy of productive rearrangement frequencies. Only overrepresented clonotypes making up at least 0.05% of each patient's repertoire were included in the public clonotype analysis. More than ten repertoires from age-matched healthy donors, obtained from immuneACCESS, served as clonality controls. Not all clones reach the TCRdb copy of this immuneACCESS table, which keeps in-frame sequences only. Checked studies attribute under half of the gap to unresolved V genes and leave the rest unexplained. V and J calls and clone size are as listed in that table; D and trimming were resolved from the DNA. This sample holds more than 150,000 clones; about 72% were observed only once. The ten largest clones capture around 15% of the sample.

Paper-wide results and their limitations: Baseline clonality was found to be higher than that of age-matched healthy donors and was strongly correlated with circulating CD8+ T-cell counts. Public clonotypes were rare and either contracted or stayed stable during treatment, and the rise in clonality at ibrutinib response reflected the expansion of private clonotypes. An increase in clonality was observed at ibrutinib response, with clonality remaining stable during sustained remission and falling back toward baseline at progression. Sampling times were not matched between sustained-remission and progressing patients, and lymph node repertoires were not studied.

From its cysteine to its phenylalanine, the CDR3 spans 15 amino acids. Only the CDR3 portion is preserved as DNA: 45 bases, with reading frame beginning at the first base. The CDR1 and CDR2 encoded by the germline V gene (reference sequence) are SEHNR and FQNEAQ. V and J are truncated by 5 bases and 0 bases respectively, leaving an intervening sequence of 12 bases. This clonotype originated in a human donor with chronic lymphocytic leukemia. The sample was PBMCs, taken after 24 months of ibrutinib treatment. The sequence is built from TRBV7-9 and TRBJ2-3, and possibly TRBD2, on 5 matching bases. The CDR3 region has the sequence CASSRSGTSTDTQYF. The nucleotide sequence is given as TGTGCCAGCAGCCGAAGCGGAACAAGCACAGATACGCAGTATTTT.